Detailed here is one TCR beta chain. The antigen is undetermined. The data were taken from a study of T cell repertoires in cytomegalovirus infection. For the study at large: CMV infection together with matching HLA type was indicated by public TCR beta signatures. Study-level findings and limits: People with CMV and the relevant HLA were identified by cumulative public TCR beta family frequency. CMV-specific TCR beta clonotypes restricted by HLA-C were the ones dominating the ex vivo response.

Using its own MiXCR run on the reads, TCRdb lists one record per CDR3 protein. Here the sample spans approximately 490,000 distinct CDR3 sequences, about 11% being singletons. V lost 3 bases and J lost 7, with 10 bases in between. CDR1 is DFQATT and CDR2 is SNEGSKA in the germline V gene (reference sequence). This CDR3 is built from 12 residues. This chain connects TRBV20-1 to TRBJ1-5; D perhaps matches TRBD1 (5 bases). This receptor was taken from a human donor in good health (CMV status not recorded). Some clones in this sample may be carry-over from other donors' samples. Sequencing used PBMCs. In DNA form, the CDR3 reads TGCAGTGCTAGCTCAGGGATCCAGCCCCAGCATTTT. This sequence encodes CSASSGIQPQHF.